The sample holds a few counts of the clone carrying this T cell receptor (beta chain). Its antigen is not known. Sequencing was performed with immunoSEQ multiplex PCR; in TCRdb, only in-frame clones are kept and a portion is missing. Of around 20,000 clones listed, about 70% are singletons. CD4+ T cells from unexposed donors were obtained before the COVID-19 pandemic (2011-2018). CD4+ T cells were isolated from the cells after 10 days of culture. The data derive from a study of CD4 T cells in relation to SARS-CoV-2 and coronaviruses. This CDR3 comprises 11 residues. This clonotype originated in a human donor in good health. The chain recombines TRBV21-1 with TRBJ2-1; the table's TRBD1 call for D was not verified on the DNA. TRBV21-1 is assigned pseudogene status. Material for sequencing was CD4+ T cells from PBMCs, cultured in vitro. The DNA for the CDR3 is TGTGCCAGCAGAAGGGGGCATGAGCAGTTCTTC. This gives the protein CASRRGHEQFF.